This passage covers 14 T cell receptor beta chains from one sample sequenced in a study of CD8+ T cells in alopecia areata. The sample's treatment: oral pan-JAK inhibitor, 5-10 mg twice daily. Sequencing relied on a cDNA template that was reverse transcribed from extracted RNA. Clones were sequenced by immunoSEQ multiplex PCR, and TCRdb holds only the in-frame ones, with some missing. The top ten clones hold 0.7% to 1% of a sample with 150,000 to 200,000 clones, 65% of them seen once. The source was CD4+ T cells sorted from blood, collected at week 4, from a patient treated with tofacitinib. The receptors were sampled from a human donor with alopecia areata.

This clone was detected a few times. V gene TRBV4-3 combines with J gene TRBJ1-5; 7 nucleotides agree with TRBD1. After removal of 1 base from V and 3 bases from J, the junction contained 6 bases not matched to a gene. The CDR3 loop spans 16 amino acids. Germline CDR1 is LGHNA and CDR2 is YSLEER. This CDR3 is CASSQAPGQNNQPQHF. The CDR3 coding sequence is TGCGCCAGCAGCCAAGCCCCGGGACAGAACAATCAGCCCCAGCATTTT.

The chain joins TRBV30 to TRBJ2-7; no reliable D call. The germline CDR1 and CDR2 sequences are GTSNPN and SVGIG (reference sequence). The CDR3 has 12 amino acids. V was clipped by 5 bases and J by 2 bases, with 10 bases between them. The CDR3 loop reads CAWRSRPYEQYF. CDR3 DNA sequence: TGTGCCTGGCGCAGTCGACCCTACGAGCAGTACTTC. The full variable domain, its missing parts supplied by reference TRBV30 and TRBJ2-7, is SQTIHQWPATLVQPVGSPLSLECTVEGTSNPNLYWYRQAAGRGLQLLFYSVGIGQISSEVPQNLSASRPQDRQFILSSKKLLLSDSGFYLCAWRSRPYEQYFGPGTRLTVT.

This clone was counted a few times. The chain has TRBV30 and TRBJ2-4, with no clear D. From germline, CDR1 is GTSNPN and CDR2 SVGIG (reference sequence). The CDR3 spans 16 residues. Trimming removed 0 bases from V and 0 bases from J, with 12 bases in between. CDR3 nucleotide sequence: TGTGCCTGGAGTGTACCCATTCTTATAGCCAAAAACATTCAGTACTTC. Amino acid sequence: CAWSVPILIAKNIQYF.

This chain links TRBV30 with TRBJ2-5; either TRBD1 or TRBD2 may fit D (5 bases each). Trimming took 1 base from V and 6 from J, leaving 9 bases between them. The CDR3 runs to 12 residues. The germline gives CDR1 GTSNPN, CDR2 SVGIG (reference sequence). The CDR3 nucleotides are TGTGCCTGGAGTGCCGAGGGGCAGACCCAGTACTTC. Amino acids: CAWSAEGQTQYF.

The chain employs TRBV29-1 and TRBJ1-1, with a possible D match to TRBD1 (5 bases). The CDR3 runs 13 residues. Germline V CDR1 and CDR2: SQVTM, ANQGSEA. The V and J ends lost 6 bases and 1 base respectively, with 12 bases between them. The DNA of the CDR3 is TGCAGCGTCGGAAGGGGCCCGAACACTGAAGCTTTCTTT. Amino acids: CSVGRGPNTEAFF.

The J gene is TRBJ2-7, the V gene TRBV5-1; 7 bases fit TRBD2. This CDR3 spans 14 amino acids. The germline V gene has CDR1 SGHRS and CDR2 YFSETQ. J was trimmed by 0 bases and V by 2 bases; bases with no gene match: 2. CDR3 DNA sequence: TGCGCCAGCAGCTTAGCGGGAAACTCCTACGAGCAGTACTTC. This codes for CASSLAGNSYEQYF.

In its sample, this clone was seen once. In the same sample, other DNA sequences code for this CDR3. This chain joins TRBV5-1 and TRBJ2-3, with D tentatively TRBD2 (6 bases). Trimming cost V 4 bases and J 1 base, with 7 bases left between them. Germline loops: CDR1 SGHRS, CDR2 YFSETQ. This CDR3 spans 13 amino acids. CDR3 nucleotides: TGCGCCAGCAGCGGGGAGGGCACAGATACGCAGTATTTT. This codes for CASSGEGTDTQYF. Complete variable domain (other parts from reference TRBV5-1 and TRBJ2-3): KAGVTQTPRYLIKTRGQQVTLSCSPISGHRSVSWYQQTPGQGLQFLFEYFSETQRNKGNFPGRFSGRQFSNSRSEMNVSTLELGDSALYLCASSGEGTDTQYFGPGTRLTVL.

As DNA, the CDR3 is TGCAGCGTTGTGGCCCGGGTCGGGGGGGAGACCCAGTACTTC. Encoded protein: CSVVARVGGETQYF. This chain uses TRBV29-1 with TRBJ2-5, with 7 bases fitting TRBD2. This CDR3 is built from 14 residues. Germline CDR1 SQVTM, CDR2 ANQGSEA. With V trimmed by 4 bases and J by 5 bases, 10 bases remained unmatched.

V and J are TRBV7-9 and TRBJ1-1, with D maybe TRBD1 (6 bases). Trimming removed 4 bases at V and 1 base at J, with 7 bases between. Germline assignment: CDR1 SEHNR and CDR2 FQNEAQ (reference sequence). The CDR3 covers 13 residues. In DNA form, the CDR3 reads TGTGCCAGCAGCTCGACAGGGAACACTGAAGCTTTCTTT. Its translation is CASSSTGNTEAFF.

As concerns this clone: One end of the junction is discordant with germline, which a read error may explain. The chain couples TRBV7-7 to TRBJ2-5; D is perhaps TRBD2 (5 bases). Per germline, CDR1 SSHAT and CDR2 FNYEAQ (reference sequence). The CDR3 has 14 residues. CDR3 in amino acids: CASSLPVGGETQYF. As DNA, the CDR3 is TGTGCTAGCAGCTTACCCGTTGGCGGGGAGACCCAGTACTTC.

The rearrangement joins TRBV5-6 to TRBJ1-1, with D unclear. The V and J ends lost 4 bases and 3 bases respectively, with 7 bases between them. CDR3 size: 12 residues. The germline V gene has CDR1 SGHDT and CDR2 YYEEEE. The CDR3 DNA sequence: TGTGCCAGCAGCCAATTGTACACTGAAGCTTTCTTT. Residues: CASSQLYTEAFF.

The chain joins TRBV29-1 to TRBJ2-3, with D possibly being TRBD1 or TRBD2 (5 bases each). Deletions cut 1 base from V and 1 base from J, with 6 bases between. The CDR3 consists of 13 residues. Per germline, CDR1 SQVTM and CDR2 ANQGSEA. The CDR3 here is CSVEVGGTDTQYF. The CDR3 DNA sequence: TGCAGCGTTGAAGTGGGGGGCACAGATACGCAGTATTTT.

This clone has just a few counts. The gene calls are TRBV19 and TRBJ2-2; a possible D gene is TRBD1 (6 bases). The CDR3 length is 13 residues. Germline V gene lookup returns CDR1 LNHDA and CDR2 SQIVND (reference sequence). V was shortened by 6 bases and J by 4 bases, with 9 bases between the two germline ends. In nucleotides, the CDR3 is TGTGCCAGTAGAGGGGACATCACCGGGGAGCTGTTTTTT. It translates to CASRGDITGELFF.

The V call is TRBV5-1, the J call TRBJ1-4; D not resolved. Deletions cut 4 bases from V and 2 bases from J, with 9 bases between. In germline, CDR1 is SGHRS, CDR2 YFSETQ. The CDR3 is made up of 14 amino acids. The CDR3 reads CASSQDGTNEKLFF. CDR3 sequence (DNA): TGCGCCAGCAGCCAGGACGGGACTAATGAAAAACTGTTTTTT.